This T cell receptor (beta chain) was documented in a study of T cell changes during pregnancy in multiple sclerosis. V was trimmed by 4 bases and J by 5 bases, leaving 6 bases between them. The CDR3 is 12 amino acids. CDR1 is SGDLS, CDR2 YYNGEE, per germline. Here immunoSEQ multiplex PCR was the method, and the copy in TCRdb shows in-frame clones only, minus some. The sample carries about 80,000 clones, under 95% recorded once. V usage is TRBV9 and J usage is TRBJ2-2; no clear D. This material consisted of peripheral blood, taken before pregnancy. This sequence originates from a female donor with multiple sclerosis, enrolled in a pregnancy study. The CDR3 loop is CASSSRTGELFF. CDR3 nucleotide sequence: TGTGCCAGCAGCTCCCGGACCGGGGAGCTGTTTTTT.